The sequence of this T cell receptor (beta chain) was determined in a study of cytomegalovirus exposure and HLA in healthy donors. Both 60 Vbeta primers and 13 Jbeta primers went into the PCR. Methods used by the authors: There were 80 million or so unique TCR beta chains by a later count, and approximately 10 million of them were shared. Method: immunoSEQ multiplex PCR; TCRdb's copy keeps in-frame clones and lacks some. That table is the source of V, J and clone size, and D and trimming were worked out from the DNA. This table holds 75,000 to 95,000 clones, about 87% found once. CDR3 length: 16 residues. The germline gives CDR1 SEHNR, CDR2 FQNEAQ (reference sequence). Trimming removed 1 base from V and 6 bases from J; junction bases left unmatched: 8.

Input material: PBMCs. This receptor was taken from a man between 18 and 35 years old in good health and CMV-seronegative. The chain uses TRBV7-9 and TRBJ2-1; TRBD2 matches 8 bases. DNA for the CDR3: TGTGCCAGCAGCTTAGATTCGGGACTAGTTCTCAATGAGCAGTTCTTC. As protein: CASSLDSGLVLNEQFF.